These 8 T cell receptor beta chains came from one sample sequenced in a study of beta chain features in type 1 diabetes. The authors reverse transcribed all of the isolated RNA, so sequencing captured expressed TCRB transcripts. Clones were sequenced by immunoSEQ multiplex PCR, and TCRdb holds only the in-frame ones, with some missing. This table holds approximately 250,000 clones, 9.6% found once. Material for sequencing was naive CD4+ T cells from blood. These receptors originate from a woman aged 18-29 years in good health.

V is TRBV7-8 and J is TRBJ1-6, with D possibly TRBD1 on 6 matching bases. CDR1 is SGHVS, CDR2 FQNEAQ, per germline. V dropped 4 bases and J dropped 9 bases, with 13 bases sitting between them. The CDR3 consists of 14 residues. The CDR3 loop is CASSSRGGGSPLHF. In nucleotides, the CDR3 is TGTGCCAGCAGCTCCAGGGGTGGGGGTTCACCCCTCCACTTT.

A few counts support this clone. The rearrangement joins TRBV5-1 to TRBJ2-7; the match to TRBD2 covers 7 bases. Per the germline V gene, CDR1 is SGHRS and CDR2 is YFSETQ. This CDR3 is built from 12 residues. The J segment lost 3 bases and the V segment lost 4 bases, leaving 1 base of the junction unmatched. As DNA, the CDR3 is TGCGCCAGCAGCGCGGGGGTCTACGAGCAGTACTTC. It yields the protein CASSAGVYEQYF.

The rearrangement joins TRBV4-1 to TRBJ2-7, with 7 bases aligning to TRBD1. V was pared by 3 bases and J by 3 bases, with 8 bases of the junction left unmatched. Germline assignment: CDR1 MGHRA and CDR2 YSYEKL. This CDR3 comprises 15 residues. This chain's CDR3 is CASSQVRQGVYEQYF. DNA for the CDR3: TGCGCCAGCAGCCAGGTTAGACAGGGAGTCTACGAGCAGTACTTC.

This clone was counted only a few times. This sequence joins TRBV5-6 and TRBJ1-5, with D possibly TRBD1 on 5 matching bases. This CDR3 is 13 amino acids long. In germline, CDR1 is SGHDT, CDR2 YYEEEE. V lost 0 bases and J 10 bases, leaving 11 bases between the germline ends. CDR3 nucleotides: TGTGCCAGCAGCTTGGATGGGGGGTCCCCCCAGCATTTT. Its translation: CASSLDGGSPQHF.

This clone was detected only a few times. The V call is TRBV4-1, the J call TRBJ2-2, with D possibly matching TRBD2 (6 bases). There are 17 residues in the CDR3. Germline CDR1 MGHRA, CDR2 YSYEKL. V was cut by 0 bases and J by 0 bases, with 11 bases left in between. The CDR3 spells CASSQEITGANTGELFF. The CDR3 bases are TGCGCCAGCAGCCAAGAAATAACGGGAGCGAACACCGGGGAGCTGTTTTTT.

This clone was recorded a few times. The genes are TRBV7-9 and TRBJ1-5, with 10 bases lining up with TRBD1. CDR1 is SEHNR, CDR2 FQNEAQ, per germline (reference sequence). This CDR3 is built from 15 residues. The J segment lost 3 bases and the V segment lost 7 bases, leaving 6 bases of the junction unmatched. The CDR3: CASTRGTGDNQPQHF. The CDR3 nucleotides read TGTGCCAGCACCCGAGGGACAGGGGACAATCAGCCCCAGCATTTT.

V usage is TRBV7-3 and J usage is TRBJ1-1; D call uncertain. Trimming stripped 5 bases from V and 2 bases from J, with 12 bases between. Germline values: CDR1 SGHTA, CDR2 FQGTGA. This CDR3 has 14 amino acids. CDR3 loop: CASSRGPGNTEAFF. CDR3 in DNA: TGTGCCAGCAGCCGGGGTCCGGGCAACACTGAAGCTTTCTTT.

The chain couples TRBV5-1 to TRBJ1-1; D uncertain. The CDR3 has 14 residues. Germline V gene data show CDR1 as SGHRS and CDR2 as YFSETQ. V was pared by 5 bases and J by 2 bases, with 13 bases between. The CDR3 DNA is TGCGCCAGCAGGCCGGGAGACACAAACACTGAAGCTTTCTTT. It is translated as CASRPGDTNTEAFF.